The clone carrying this T cell receptor (beta chain) came up many times. V was clipped by 8 bases and J by 7 bases, with 14 bases between them. CDR1 and CDR2 (germline): MNHNS, SASEGT. The CDR3 is made up of 12 amino acids. This sample is part of a study of T cells in Graves' hyperthyroidism and ophthalmopathy. RNA transcripts yielded amplified TCR beta CDR3 regions. In the first-round RT-PCR of the TCR CDR3, the HTBI primer set was used. TCRdb reprocessed the multiplex PCR reads with MiXCR, giving one entry per CDR3 protein. The top ten clones hold 35% to 50% of a sample with more than 300,000 distinct CDR3 sequences, about a fifth of them seen once. Fresh peripheral blood, less than 11 ml of it, supplied the PBMCs.

The receptor's source is a young man with Graves' ophthalmopathy. V is TRBV6-1 and J is TRBJ1-1, with D perhaps matching TRBD1 (5 bases). Sequenced sample: blood. CDR3 residues: CASGDRQFEAFF. The DNA for the CDR3 is TGTGCCAGCGGGGACCGACAGTTTGAAGCTTTCTTT.